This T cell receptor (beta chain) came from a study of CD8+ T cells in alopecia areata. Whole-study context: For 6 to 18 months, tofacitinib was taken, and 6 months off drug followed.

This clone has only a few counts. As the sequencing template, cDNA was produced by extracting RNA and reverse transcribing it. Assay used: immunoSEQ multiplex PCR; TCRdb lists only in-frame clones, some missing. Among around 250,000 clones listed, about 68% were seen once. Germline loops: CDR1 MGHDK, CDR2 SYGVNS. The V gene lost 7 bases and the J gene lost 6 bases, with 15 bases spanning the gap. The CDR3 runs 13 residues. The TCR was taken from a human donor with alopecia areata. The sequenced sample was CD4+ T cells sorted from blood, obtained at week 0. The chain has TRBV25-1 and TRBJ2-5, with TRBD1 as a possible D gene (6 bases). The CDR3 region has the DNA TGTGCCAGCAACTCGGACAGCGTTAAGACCCAGTACTTC. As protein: CASNSDSVKTQYF.